These 2 T cell receptor beta chains originate from one sample sequenced in a study of shared clonotypes between healthy human individuals. TCRdb's copy holds only in-frame clones and misses some; the assay was immunoSEQ multiplex PCR. The table has approximately 100,000 clones, around 68% seen once. Source material: memory CD8+ T cells sorted from blood. As to subset: CD45RO+ cells pooled with CCR7-negative TemRA cells. The receptors shown here come from a woman aged 25-40 years in good health.

The chain is built from TRBV7-8 and TRBJ1-2, with D unclear. Trimming stripped 5 bases from V and 6 bases from J, with 25 bases between. The CDR3 loop spans 17 amino acids. Germline V lookup: CDR1 SGHVS, CDR2 FQNEAQ. The CDR3 coding sequence is TGTGCCAGCAGCCTCGTGGTTAAGCCCTCCTTATCCCATGGCTACACCTTC. The encoded protein is CASSLVVKPSLSHGYTF. The variable domain in full, completed from reference TRBV7-8 and TRBJ1-2, reads GAGVSQSPRYKVAKRGQDVALRCDPISGHVSLFWYQQALGQGPEFLTYFQNEAQLDKSGLPSDRFFAERPEGSVSTLKIQRTQQEDSAVYLCASSLVVKPSLSHGYTFGSGTRLTVV.

This clone was recorded at least ten times. The V and J genes are TRBV11-2 and TRBJ2-1; D unclear. Germline lookup yields CDR1 SGHAT and CDR2 FQNNGV. The CDR3 has 12 residues. The ends were cut back, 2 bases at V and 7 bases at J, with 6 bases in the middle. CDR3 sequence (DNA): TGTGCCAGCAGCTTAATGGAGAATGAGCAGTTCTTC. It encodes CASSLMENEQFF.